The 20 T cell receptor beta chains presented below share a single source sample, sequenced in a study of CD8+ T cells in alopecia areata. In each case, RNA was isolated and then reverse transcribed into cDNA as the sequencing template. Some clones are missing from TCRdb's copy, which holds only in-frame ones; the method was immunoSEQ multiplex PCR. Counted here are fewer than 250,000 clones, about two fifths occurring once; the ten biggest clones make up just under 0.5%. Specified treatment: oral pan-JAK inhibitor, 5-10 mg twice daily. The input for sequencing was CD4+ T cells sorted from blood, taken around week 34, from a patient treated with tofacitinib. The receptor set was obtained from a human donor with alopecia areata.

This clone was detected only a few times. V gene TRBV2 combines with J gene TRBJ1-1; D gene uncertain. In germline, CDR1 is SNHLY, CDR2 FYNNEI. The CDR3 runs 14 residues. Trimming removed 3 bases at V and 4 bases at J, with 12 bases between. CDR3 DNA: TGTGCCAGCAGTGAGATAGCGGTGGGCACTGAAGCTTTCTTT. Encoded protein: CASSEIAVGTEAFF.

Ten or more counts support this clone. V and J are TRBV19 and TRBJ2-3, with no clear D. The CDR3 has 13 amino acids. Germline CDR1 reads LNHDA; CDR2 reads SQIVND (reference sequence). V was pared by 4 bases and J by 6 bases, with 11 bases between. CDR3 sequence: CASSRAQPDTQYF. The CDR3 DNA reads as TGTGCCAGTAGTAGAGCCCAACCGGATACGCAGTATTTT.

This clone was found once. This sequence joins TRBV6-5 and TRBJ2-1; the match to TRBD2 covers 12 bases. Germline loops: CDR1 MNHEY, CDR2 SVGAGI. The CDR3 has 14 residues. After removal of 0 bases from V and 9 bases from J, the junction contained 0 bases not matched to a gene. Here the CDR3 DNA reads TGTGCCAGCAGTTACTCGACTAGCGGGGGTGAGCAGTTCTTC. It specifies CASSYSTSGGEQFF.

The chain uses TRBV2 and TRBJ2-2; D is tentatively TRBD1 or TRBD2 (5 bases each). Trimming cost V 9 bases and J 5 bases, with 10 bases left between them. This CDR3 region has 12 residues. Per germline, CDR1 SNHLY and CDR2 FYNNEI. The CDR3 bases are TGTGCCAGTTCCAGGGAGACCGGGGAGCTGTTTTTT. Its protein is CASSRETGELFF.

V usage is TRBV5-4 and J usage is TRBJ2-3; D gene ambiguous. Per the germline V gene, CDR1 is SGHNT and CDR2 is YYREEE (reference sequence). The CDR3 length is 13 residues. Trimming took 1 base from V and 6 from J, leaving 9 bases between them. The CDR3 loop reads CASSLYLLDTQYF. CDR3 nucleotides: TGTGCCAGCAGCTTGTATCTGCTGGATACGCAGTATTTT.

This chain links TRBV30 with TRBJ2-3; weak D call: TRBD1 (5 bases). This CDR3 is built from 15 residues. The V gene lost 5 bases and the J gene lost 8 bases, with 23 bases spanning the gap. CDR1 is GTSNPN, CDR2 SVGIG, per germline (reference sequence). The CDR3 region is CAWAPGRKGSGTQYF. CDR3 coding DNA: TGTGCCTGGGCCCCTGGGCGGAAGGGGTCAGGTACGCAGTATTTT.

This clone appeared a few times. V usage is TRBV5-1 and J usage is TRBJ2-4; D assignment may be TRBD1 or TRBD2 (5 bases each). Per the germline V gene, CDR1 is SGHRS and CDR2 is YFSETQ. V was trimmed by 0 bases and J by 6 bases, leaving 16 bases between them. This CDR3 has 16 amino acids. CDR3 sequence: CASSLARAGRGNIQYF. CDR3 DNA sequence: TGCGCCAGCAGCTTGGCCAGGGCGGGTAGAGGAAACATTCAGTACTTC.

J is TRBJ2-3 and V is TRBV30; no clear D gene. Trimming left V 2 bases short and J 5 bases short, with 8 bases between. Germline V gene lookup returns CDR1 GTSNPN and CDR2 SVGIG (reference sequence). CDR3 size: 12 residues. The CDR3 nucleotides are TGTGCCTGGAGTCCTAGTGGAGATACGCAGTATTTT. As protein: CAWSPSGDTQYF.

CDR3 nucleotides: TGTGCCAGCAGCCACCTGGAAGGGGGCGGAGAAAAACTGTTTTTT. Protein product: CASSHLEGGGEKLFF. The chain employs TRBV14 and TRBJ1-4; 7 nucleotides align to TRBD1. The CDR3 extends over 15 amino acids. The germline V gene has CDR1 SGHDN and CDR2 FVKESK. The junction had 9 bases not matched to a gene; V was cut back by 3 bases and J by 8 bases.

This clone has just a few counts. The chain is built from TRBV30 and TRBJ1-4; 10 bases are shared with TRBD1. This CDR3 has 16 residues. After removal of 4 bases from V and 0 bases from J, the junction contained 5 bases not matched to a gene. CDR1 is GTSNPN and CDR2 is SVGIG in the germline V gene (reference sequence). CDR3 nucleotides: TGTGCCTGGAAGACAGGGGGCTCCTCAACTAATGAAAAACTGTTTTTT. This translates into CAWKTGGSSTNEKLFF.

This clone has just a few counts. V usage is TRBV6-5 and J usage is TRBJ1-6; TRBD1 is a possible D gene (6 bases). The CDR3 covers 16 residues. V was pared by 2 bases and J by 9 bases, with 17 bases between. The germline gives CDR1 MNHEY, CDR2 SVGAGI. The CDR3 region is CASSYTPPGGGSPLHF. For the CDR3, the DNA is TGTGCCAGCAGTTACACCCCGCCAGGAGGGGGTTCACCCCTCCACTTT.

A word on this clone: Other DNA sequences of this sample code for an identical CDR3. The chain employs TRBV29-1 and TRBJ2-1, with 7 bases identical to TRBD2. Germline lookup yields CDR1 SQVTM and CDR2 ANQGSEA. V dropped 4 bases and J dropped 3; count of bases not matched to a gene: 3. The CDR3 loop spans 13 amino acids. CDR3 residues: CSVGPSGYNEQFF. The CDR3 DNA is TGCAGCGTTGGGCCTAGCGGCTACAATGAGCAGTTCTTC.

This clone showed up many times. The V call is TRBV4-1, the J call TRBJ2-1; possible D gene TRBD2, 5 bases. Germline V gives CDR1 MGHRA, CDR2 YSYEKL. Deletions cut 4 bases from V and 9 bases from J, with 28 bases between. The CDR3 length is 18 residues. Here the CDR3 reads CASSPRSGERRTTSEQFF. The CDR3 bases are TGCGCCAGCAGCCCCCGGTCCGGGGAAAGGCGTACTACCAGTGAGCAGTTCTTC.

V gene TRBV7-2 combines with J gene TRBJ2-7, with D possibly matching TRBD2 (6 bases). Germline V CDR1 and CDR2: SGHTA, FQGNSA. Trimming stripped 5 bases from V and 3 bases from J, with 17 bases between. The CDR3 length is 15 residues. CDR3: CASSPPGGAIYEQYF. In DNA form, the CDR3 reads TGTGCCAGCAGCCCACCGGGCGGGGCGATCTACGAGCAGTACTTC. Combining the CDR3 with reference TRBV7-2 and TRBJ2-7 gives the whole variable domain GAGVSQSPSNKVTEKGKDVELRCDPISGHTALYWYRQSLGQGLEFLIYFQGNSAPDKSGLPSDRFSAERTGGSVSTLTIQRTQQEDSAVYLCASSPPGGAIYEQYFGPGTRLTVT.

The chain combines TRBV2 with TRBJ2-3; 10 nucleotides line up with TRBD2. Germline V gives CDR1 SNHLY, CDR2 FYNNEI. The CDR3 sequence is 17 residues long. The junction had 11 bases not matched to a gene; V was cut back by 8 bases and J by 0 bases. Here the CDR3 reads CASLFAGLAESTDTQYF. DNA for the CDR3: TGTGCCAGCCTGTTCGCCGGACTAGCGGAGAGCACAGATACGCAGTATTTT. Full variable domain (missing parts from reference TRBV2 and TRBJ2-3): EPEVTQTPSHQVTQMGQEVILRCVPISNHLYFYWYRQILGQKVEFLVSFYNNEISEKSEIFDDQFSVERPDGSNFTLKIRSTKLEDSAMYFCASLFAGLAESTDTQYFGPGTRLTVL.

V and J are TRBV7-2 and TRBJ1-1; possible D gene TRBD1, 5 bases. CDR3 length: 13 residues. Trimming removed 5 bases from V and 5 bases from J, with 12 bases in between. Germline V gene lookup returns CDR1 SGHTA and CDR2 FQGNSA. The CDR3 region has the DNA TGTGCCAGCAGCCCAACCAGGGATACTGAAGCTTTCTTT. Amino acids: CASSPTRDTEAFF.

This clone was counted many times. This sequence joins TRBV27 and TRBJ1-2; TRBD1 might be the D (5 bases). CDR3 length: 12 amino acids. Germline V gene lookup returns CDR1 MNHEY and CDR2 SMNVEV (reference sequence). V lost 10 bases, J lost 1 base, and 10 bases lay in between. CDR3 loop: CATGPRNYGYTF. In DNA, the CDR3 is TGTGCCACAGGGCCTCGTAACTATGGCTACACCTTC.

CDR3 region: CAISDGTSGSDTQYF. The CDR3, as DNA: TGTGCCATCAGTGATGGGACTAGCGGTTCAGATACGCAGTATTTT. The rearrangement uses TRBV10-3 and TRBJ2-3; 11 positions match TRBD2. Germline V lookup: CDR1 ENHRY, CDR2 SYGVKD. Trimming cost V 3 bases and J 4 bases; bases outside gene matches: 3. The CDR3 runs 15 residues.

The V and J genes are TRBV7-3 and TRBJ1-1; no reliable D call. The CDR3 has 13 residues. CDR1 SGHTA and CDR2 FQGTGA come from the germline V gene. Trimming removed 0 bases from V and 4 bases from J, with 6 bases in between. DNA of the CDR3: TGTGCCAGCAGCTTAACTCCTCTCACTGAAGCTTTCTTT. This gives the protein CASSLTPLTEAFF.

The chain has TRBV6-1 and TRBJ1-2, with D uncertain. Trimming cost V 0 bases and J 5 bases, with 13 bases left between them. CDR1 and CDR2 from the germline V gene are MNHNS and SASEGT. CDR3 size: 15 residues. CDR3 coding DNA: TGTGCCAGCAGTGAAGCCATGGGCGTAGGTTATGGCTACACCTTC. Its protein product is CASSEAMGVGYGYTF.